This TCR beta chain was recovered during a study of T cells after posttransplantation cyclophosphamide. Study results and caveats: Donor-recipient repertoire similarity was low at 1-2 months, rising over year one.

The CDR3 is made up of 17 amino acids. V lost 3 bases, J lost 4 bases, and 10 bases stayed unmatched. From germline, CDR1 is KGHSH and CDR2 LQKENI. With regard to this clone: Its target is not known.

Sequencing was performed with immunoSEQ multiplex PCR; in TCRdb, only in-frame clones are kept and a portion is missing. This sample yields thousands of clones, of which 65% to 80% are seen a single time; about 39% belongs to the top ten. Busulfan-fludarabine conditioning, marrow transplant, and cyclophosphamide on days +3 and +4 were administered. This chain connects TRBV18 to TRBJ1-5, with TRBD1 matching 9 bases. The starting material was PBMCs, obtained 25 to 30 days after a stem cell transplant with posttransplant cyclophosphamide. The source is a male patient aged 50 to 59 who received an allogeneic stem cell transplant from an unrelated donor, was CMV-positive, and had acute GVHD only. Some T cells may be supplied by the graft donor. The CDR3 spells CASSPRIPGQGNQPQHF. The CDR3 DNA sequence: TGTGCCAGCTCACCCAGAATTCCGGGACAGGGAAATCAGCCCCAGCATTTT.